A single sample is the source of the 8 T cell receptor beta chains below, sequenced in a study of control samples from healthy donors and cancer patients. Here immunoSEQ multiplex PCR was the method, and the copy in TCRdb shows in-frame clones only, minus some. The sample consists of around 64,000 clones, around nine tenths of them appearing once. Specimen: PBMCs. These receptors all stem from a man in his sixties with colorectal cancer.

This clone was observed once. The chain carries TRBV6-5 and TRBJ2-5; TRBD2 aligns across 13 bases. The trim removed 7 bases at V and 3 bases at J, leaving 5 bases unmatched. The germline V gene has CDR1 MNHEY and CDR2 SVGAGI. The CDR3 consists of 15 residues. This chain's CDR3 is CASIGLAGAKETQYF. The CDR3 region has the DNA TGTGCCAGCATCGGACTAGCGGGGGCTAAAGAGACCCAGTACTTC.

The chain joins TRBV18 to TRBJ2-7; no clear D gene. The V end was cut by 3 bases, the J end by 2 bases, with 11 bases between. The germline V gene encodes CDR1 KGHSH and CDR2 LQKENI. The CDR3 consists of 14 residues. For the CDR3, the DNA is TGTGCCAGCTCACCGCCCACCCTAGCCTACGAGCAGTACTTC. Its protein product is CASSPPTLAYEQYF.

The rearrangement uses TRBV5-1 and TRBJ2-1; D may be TRBD2 (6 bases). V was trimmed by 5 bases and J by 1 base, leaving 16 bases between them. The CDR3 is 16 amino acids. Per germline, CDR1 SGHRS and CDR2 YFSETQ. The CDR3 here is CASRNAGGVSYNEQFF. CDR3 in DNA: TGCGCCAGCAGAAATGCGGGCGGGGTATCCTACAATGAGCAGTTCTTC.

The chain employs TRBV7-6 and TRBJ2-2, with a tentative D call TRBD2 (6 bases). The length of the CDR3 is 13 residues. The V and J ends lost 5 bases and 6 bases respectively, with 10 bases between them. The germline CDR1 and CDR2 sequences are SGHVS and FNYEAQ. The CDR3 is CASSKSSAGELFF. The CDR3 nucleotides are TGTGCCAGCAGCAAATCTAGCGCCGGGGAGCTGTTTTTT.

V usage is TRBV6-5 and J usage is TRBJ1-3; D ambiguous. The V gene lost 4 bases and the J gene lost 0 bases, with 13 bases spanning the gap. This CDR3 region has 16 residues. The germline CDR1 and CDR2 sequences are MNHEY and SVGAGI. In DNA, the CDR3 is TGTGCCAGCAGTTCGGACTCCTCGAACTCTGGAAACACCATATATTTT. Translation gives CASSSDSSNSGNTIYF.

The chain recombines TRBV5-4 with TRBJ1-1; D unresolved. Germline CDR1 reads SGHNT; CDR2 reads YYREEE (reference sequence). V lost 0 bases, J lost 3 bases, and 3 bases lay in between. The CDR3 loop spans 12 amino acids. The CDR3 DNA follows: TGTGCCAGCAGCTTGGCGCACACTGAAGCTTTCTTT. Amino acid sequence: CASSLAHTEAFF.

This rearrangement joins TRBV27 to TRBJ1-5, with 7 bases lining up with TRBD1. This CDR3 contains 15 residues. Per the germline V gene, CDR1 is MNHEY and CDR2 is SMNVEV (reference sequence). V trimming: 6 bases; J trimming: 1 base; junction bases outside the gene matches: 6. The CDR3 DNA is TGTGCCAGCAGACCAGGGGGAGGGAGCAATCAGCCCCAGCATTTT. This gives the protein CASRPGGGSNQPQHF.

The rearrangement joins TRBV5-1 to TRBJ1-4, with TRBD1 matching over 9 bases. The trim removed 7 bases at V and 8 bases at J, leaving 9 bases unmatched. The CDR3 spans 14 residues. The germline V gene has CDR1 SGHRS and CDR2 YFSETQ. The CDR3 nucleotides are TGCGCCAGCTCTATGACAGGGGGTTTAGAAAAACTGTTTTTT. It translates to CASSMTGGLEKLFF.